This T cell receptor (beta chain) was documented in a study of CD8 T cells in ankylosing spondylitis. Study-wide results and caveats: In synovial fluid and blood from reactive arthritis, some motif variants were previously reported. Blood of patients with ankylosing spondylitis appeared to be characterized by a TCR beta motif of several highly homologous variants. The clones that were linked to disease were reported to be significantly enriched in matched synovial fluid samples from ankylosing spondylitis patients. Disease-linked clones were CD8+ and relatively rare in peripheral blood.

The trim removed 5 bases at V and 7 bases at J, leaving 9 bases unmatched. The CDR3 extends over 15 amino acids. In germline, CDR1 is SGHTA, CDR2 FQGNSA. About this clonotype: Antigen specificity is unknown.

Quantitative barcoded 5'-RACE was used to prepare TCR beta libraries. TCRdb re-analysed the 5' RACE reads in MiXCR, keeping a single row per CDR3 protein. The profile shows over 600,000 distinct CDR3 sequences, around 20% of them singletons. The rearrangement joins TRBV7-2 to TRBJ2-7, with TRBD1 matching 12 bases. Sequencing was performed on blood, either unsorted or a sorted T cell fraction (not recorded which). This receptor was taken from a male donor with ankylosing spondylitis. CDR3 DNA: TGTGCCAGCAGCGGCGACCGGGACAGGGGGCTTGAGCAGTACTTC. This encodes CASSGDRDRGLEQYF.